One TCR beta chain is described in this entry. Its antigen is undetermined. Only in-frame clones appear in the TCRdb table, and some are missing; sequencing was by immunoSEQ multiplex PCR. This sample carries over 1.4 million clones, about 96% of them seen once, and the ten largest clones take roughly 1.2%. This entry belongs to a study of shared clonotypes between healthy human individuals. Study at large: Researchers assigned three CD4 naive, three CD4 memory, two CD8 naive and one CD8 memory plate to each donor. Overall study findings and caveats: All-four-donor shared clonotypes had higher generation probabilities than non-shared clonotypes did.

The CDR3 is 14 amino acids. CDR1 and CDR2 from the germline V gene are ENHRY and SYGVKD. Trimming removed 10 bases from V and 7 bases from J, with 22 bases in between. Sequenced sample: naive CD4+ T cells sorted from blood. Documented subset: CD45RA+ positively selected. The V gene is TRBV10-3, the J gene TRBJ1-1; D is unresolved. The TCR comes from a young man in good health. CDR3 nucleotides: TGTGCCACTTCCCAGGCGTCCGAATTTAGTGAAGCTTTCTTT. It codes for CATSQASEFSEAFF.